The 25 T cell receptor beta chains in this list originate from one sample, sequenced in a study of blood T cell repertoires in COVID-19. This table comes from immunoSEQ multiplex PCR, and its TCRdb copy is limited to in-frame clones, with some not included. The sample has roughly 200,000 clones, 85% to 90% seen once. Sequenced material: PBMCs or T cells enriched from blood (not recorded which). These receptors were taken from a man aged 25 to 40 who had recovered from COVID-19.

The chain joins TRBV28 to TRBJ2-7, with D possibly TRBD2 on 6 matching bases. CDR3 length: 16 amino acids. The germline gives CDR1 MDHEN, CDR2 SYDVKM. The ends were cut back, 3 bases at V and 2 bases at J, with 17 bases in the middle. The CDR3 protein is CASSLLRLDRTYEQYF. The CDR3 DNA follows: TGTGCCAGCAGTTTGCTCCGACTAGATCGGACCTACGAGCAGTACTTC.

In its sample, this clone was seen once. CDR3 sequence: CASSARTGEREKLFF. The CDR3 DNA reads TGTGCCAGCAGCGCACGGACAGGGGAGAGGGAAAAACTGTTTTTT. The J gene is TRBJ1-4, the V gene TRBV11-2; the match to TRBD1 covers 9 bases. The CDR3 runs to 15 residues. Germline lookup yields CDR1 SGHAT and CDR2 FQNNGV. J was trimmed by 8 bases and V by 5 bases; bases with no gene match: 9.

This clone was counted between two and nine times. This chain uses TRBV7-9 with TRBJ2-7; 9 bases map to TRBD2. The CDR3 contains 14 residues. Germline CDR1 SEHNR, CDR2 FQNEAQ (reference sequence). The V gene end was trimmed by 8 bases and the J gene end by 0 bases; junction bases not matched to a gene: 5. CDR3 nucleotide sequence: TGTGCCAGCGGGGGTAGCGGGAGCTCCTACGAGCAGTACTTC. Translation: CASGGSGSSYEQYF.

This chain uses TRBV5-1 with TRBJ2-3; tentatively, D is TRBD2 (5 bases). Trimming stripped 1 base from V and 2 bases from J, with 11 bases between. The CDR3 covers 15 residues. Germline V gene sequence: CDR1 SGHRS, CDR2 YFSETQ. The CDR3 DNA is TGCGCCAGCAGCTTGTCCGGGGTGGCCACAGATACGCAGTATTTT. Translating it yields CASSLSGVATDTQYF.

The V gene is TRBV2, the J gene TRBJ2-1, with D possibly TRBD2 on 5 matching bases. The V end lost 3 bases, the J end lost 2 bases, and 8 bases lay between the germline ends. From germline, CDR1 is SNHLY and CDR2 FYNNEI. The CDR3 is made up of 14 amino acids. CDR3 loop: CASSEASTYNEQFF. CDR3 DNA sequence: TGTGCCAGCAGTGAGGCTAGCACCTACAATGAGCAGTTCTTC.

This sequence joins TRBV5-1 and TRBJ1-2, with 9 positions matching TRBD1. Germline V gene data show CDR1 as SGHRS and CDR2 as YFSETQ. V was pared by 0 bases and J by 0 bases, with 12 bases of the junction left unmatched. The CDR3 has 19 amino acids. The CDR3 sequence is CASSLGAGTGSATNYGYTF. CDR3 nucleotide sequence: TGCGCCAGCAGCTTGGGGGCCGGGACAGGGTCGGCGACTAACTATGGCTACACCTTC.

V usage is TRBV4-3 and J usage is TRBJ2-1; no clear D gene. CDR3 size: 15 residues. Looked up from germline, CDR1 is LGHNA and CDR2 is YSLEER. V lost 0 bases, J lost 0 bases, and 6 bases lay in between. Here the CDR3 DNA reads TGCGCCAGCAGCCAAGATTACAGCTCCTACAATGAGCAGTTCTTC. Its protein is CASSQDYSSYNEQFF.

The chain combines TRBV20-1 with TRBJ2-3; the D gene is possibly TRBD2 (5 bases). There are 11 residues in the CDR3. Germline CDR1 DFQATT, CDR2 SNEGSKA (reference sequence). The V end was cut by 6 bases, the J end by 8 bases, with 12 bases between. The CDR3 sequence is CSARQEVTQYF. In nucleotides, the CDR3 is TGCAGTGCCAGGCAGGAGGTTACGCAGTATTTT.

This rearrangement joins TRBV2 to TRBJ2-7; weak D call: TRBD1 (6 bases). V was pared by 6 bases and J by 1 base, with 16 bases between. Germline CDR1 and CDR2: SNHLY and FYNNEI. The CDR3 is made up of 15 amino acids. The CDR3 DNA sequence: TGTGCCAGCAGGGCTCGGGACAAACCATCCTACGAGCAGTACTTC. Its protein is CASRARDKPSYEQYF.

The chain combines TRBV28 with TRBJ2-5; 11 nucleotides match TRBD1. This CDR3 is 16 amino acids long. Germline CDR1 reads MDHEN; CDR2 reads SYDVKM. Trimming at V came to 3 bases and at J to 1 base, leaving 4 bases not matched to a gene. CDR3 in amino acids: CASSFWGQGGQETQYF. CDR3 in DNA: TGTGCCAGCAGTTTCTGGGGACAGGGGGGCCAAGAGACCCAGTACTTC.

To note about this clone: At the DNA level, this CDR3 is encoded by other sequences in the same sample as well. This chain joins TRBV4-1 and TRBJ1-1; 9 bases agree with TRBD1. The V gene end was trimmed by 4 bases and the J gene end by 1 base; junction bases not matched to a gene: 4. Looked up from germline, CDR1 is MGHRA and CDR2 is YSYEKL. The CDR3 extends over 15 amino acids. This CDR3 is CASSRTGGGNTEAFF. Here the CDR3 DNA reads TGCGCCAGCAGCCGCACAGGGGGCGGGAACACTGAAGCTTTCTTT.

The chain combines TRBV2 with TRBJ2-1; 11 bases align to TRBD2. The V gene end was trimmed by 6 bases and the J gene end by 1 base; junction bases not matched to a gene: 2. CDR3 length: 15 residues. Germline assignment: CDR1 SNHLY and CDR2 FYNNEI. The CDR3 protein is CASSTSGGSYNEQFF. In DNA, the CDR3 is TGTGCCAGCAGCACTAGCGGGGGTTCCTACAATGAGCAGTTCTTC.

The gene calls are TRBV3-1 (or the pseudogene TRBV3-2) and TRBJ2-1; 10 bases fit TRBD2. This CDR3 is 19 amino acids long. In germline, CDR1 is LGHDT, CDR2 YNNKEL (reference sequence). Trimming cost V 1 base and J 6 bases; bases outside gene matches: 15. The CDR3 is CASSQGYNRGLALSNEQFF. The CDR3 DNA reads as TGTGCCAGCAGCCAAGGATACAACAGGGGACTAGCGCTTAGCAATGAGCAGTTCTTC.

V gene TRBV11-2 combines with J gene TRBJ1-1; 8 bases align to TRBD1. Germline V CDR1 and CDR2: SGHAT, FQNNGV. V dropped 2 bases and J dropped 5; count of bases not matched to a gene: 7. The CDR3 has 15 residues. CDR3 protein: CASSLLDRVRTEAFF. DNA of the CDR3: TGTGCCAGCAGCTTACTGGACAGGGTCCGAACTGAAGCTTTCTTT.

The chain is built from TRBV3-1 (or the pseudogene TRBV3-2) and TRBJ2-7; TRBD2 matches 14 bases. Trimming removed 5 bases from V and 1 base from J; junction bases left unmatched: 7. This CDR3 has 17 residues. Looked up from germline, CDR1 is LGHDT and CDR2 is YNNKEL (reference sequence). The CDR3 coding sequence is TGTGCCAGCAGCGGACTAGCGGGAGGTTCGGGGTCCTACGAGCAGTACTTC. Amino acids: CASSGLAGGSGSYEQYF.

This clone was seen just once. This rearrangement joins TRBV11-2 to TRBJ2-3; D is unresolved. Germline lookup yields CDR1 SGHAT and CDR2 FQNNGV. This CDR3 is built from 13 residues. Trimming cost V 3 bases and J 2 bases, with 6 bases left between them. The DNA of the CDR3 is TGTGCCAGCAGCTTGTTCCTCACAGATACGCAGTATTTT. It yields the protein CASSLFLTDTQYF.

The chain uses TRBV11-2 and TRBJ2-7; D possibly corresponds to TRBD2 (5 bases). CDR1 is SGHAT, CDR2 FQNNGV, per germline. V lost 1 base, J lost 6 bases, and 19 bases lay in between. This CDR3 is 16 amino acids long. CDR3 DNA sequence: TGTGCCAGCAGCTTAGCCCCCGGGGTAGGGCGGAGCGAGCAGTACTTC. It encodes CASSLAPGVGRSEQYF.

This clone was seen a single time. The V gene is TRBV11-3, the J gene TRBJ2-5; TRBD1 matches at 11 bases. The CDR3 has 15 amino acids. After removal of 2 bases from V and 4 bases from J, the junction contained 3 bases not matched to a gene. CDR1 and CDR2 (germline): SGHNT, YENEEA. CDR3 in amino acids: CASSLRTGGIETQYF. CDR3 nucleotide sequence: TGTGCCAGCAGCTTACGGACAGGGGGCATAGAGACCCAGTACTTC. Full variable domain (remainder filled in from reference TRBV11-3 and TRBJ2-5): EAGVVQSPRYKIIEKKQPVAFWCNPISGHNTLYWYLQNLGQGPELLIRYENEEAVDDSQLPKDRFSAERLKGVDSTLKIQPAELGDSAVYLCASSLRTGGIETQYFGPGTRLLVL.

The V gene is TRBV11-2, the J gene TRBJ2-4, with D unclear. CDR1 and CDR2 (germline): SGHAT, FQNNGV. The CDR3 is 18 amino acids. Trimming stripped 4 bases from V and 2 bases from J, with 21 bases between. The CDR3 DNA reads TGTGCCAGCAGCTCACTGACGATCTCTAGTCTATCCAAAAACATTCAGTACTTC. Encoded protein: CASSSLTISSLSKNIQYF.

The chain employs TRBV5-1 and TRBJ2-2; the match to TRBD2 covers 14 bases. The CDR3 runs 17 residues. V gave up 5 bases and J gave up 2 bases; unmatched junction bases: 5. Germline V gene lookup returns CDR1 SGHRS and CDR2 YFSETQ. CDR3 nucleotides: TGCGCCAGCAGTCCTGGGACTAGCGGGAGAAACACCGGGGAGCTGTTTTTT. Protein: CASSPGTSGRNTGELFF. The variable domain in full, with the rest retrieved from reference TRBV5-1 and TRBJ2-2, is KAGVTQTPRYLIKTRGQQVTLSCSPISGHRSVSWYQQTPGQGLQFLFEYFSETQRNKGNFPGRFSGRQFSNSRSEMNVSTLELGDSALYLCASSPGTSGRNTGELFFGEGSRLTVL.

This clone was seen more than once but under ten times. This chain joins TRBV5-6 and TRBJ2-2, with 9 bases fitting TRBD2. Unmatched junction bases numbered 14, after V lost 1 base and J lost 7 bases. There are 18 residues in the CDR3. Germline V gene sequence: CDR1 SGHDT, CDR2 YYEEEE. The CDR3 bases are TGTGCCAGCAGCTTGCCCCGCAGCGGGGGGCCCCAAGACGGGGAGCTGTTTTTT. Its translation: CASSLPRSGGPQDGELFF.

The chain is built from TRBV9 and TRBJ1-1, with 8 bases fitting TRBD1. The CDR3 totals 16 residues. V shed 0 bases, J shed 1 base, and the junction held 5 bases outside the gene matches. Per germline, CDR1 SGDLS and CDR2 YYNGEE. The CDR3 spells CASSVGTGKGNTEAFF. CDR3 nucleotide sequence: TGTGCCAGCAGCGTAGGGACAGGGAAGGGGAACACTGAAGCTTTCTTT.

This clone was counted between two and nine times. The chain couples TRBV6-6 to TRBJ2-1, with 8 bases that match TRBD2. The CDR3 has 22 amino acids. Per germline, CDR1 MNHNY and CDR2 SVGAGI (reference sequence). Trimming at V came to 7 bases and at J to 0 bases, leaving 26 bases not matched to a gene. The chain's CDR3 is CASIYPPGTSLFSYRSYNEQFF. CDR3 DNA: TGTGCCAGCATCTACCCCCCCGGGACTAGTTTATTTTCTTACCGCTCCTACAATGAGCAGTTCTTC.

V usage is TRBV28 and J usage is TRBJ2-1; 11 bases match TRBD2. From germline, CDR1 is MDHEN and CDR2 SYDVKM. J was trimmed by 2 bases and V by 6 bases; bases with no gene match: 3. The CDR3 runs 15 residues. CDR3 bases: TGTGCCAGCAGAACTAGCGGGAGTACCTACAATGAGCAGTTCTTC. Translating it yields CASRTSGSTYNEQFF. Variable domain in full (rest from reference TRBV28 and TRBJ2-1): DVKVTQSSRYLVKRTGEKVFLECVQDMDHENMFWYRQDPGLGLRLIYFSYDVKMKEKGDIPEGYSVSREKKERFSLILESASTNQTSMYLCASRTSGSTYNEQFFGPGTRLTVL.

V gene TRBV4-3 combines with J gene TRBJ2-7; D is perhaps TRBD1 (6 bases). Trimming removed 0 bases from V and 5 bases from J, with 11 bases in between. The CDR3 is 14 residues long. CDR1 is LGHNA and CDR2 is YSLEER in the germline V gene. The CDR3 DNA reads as TGCGCCAGCAGCCAAGATTCAGGGGAAGACGAGCAGTACTTC. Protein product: CASSQDSGEDEQYF.